This record covers a single TCR beta chain. Assay used: immunoSEQ multiplex PCR; TCRdb lists only in-frame clones, some missing. The data show around 340,000 clones, 65% to 85% seen once. The data are from a study of blood T cell repertoires in COVID-19. This TCR was sampled from a man aged 25 to 40 with active or convalescent COVID-19. Source material: peripheral blood.

The CDR3 spells CASSIQGSRDGYTF. CDR3 bases: TGTGCCAGTAGTATACAGGGAAGTCGCGATGGCTACACCTTC. The chain combines TRBV19 with TRBJ1-2, with D perhaps matching TRBD1 (5 bases). Germline V gene sequence: CDR1 LNHDA, CDR2 SQIVND (reference sequence). This CDR3 contains 14 residues. Trimming removed 2 bases at V and 6 bases at J, with 13 bases between.